This T cell receptor (beta chain) was recovered during a study of blood T cells in healthy people across ages. Notes on the study in general: Donor CMV infection status was unknown, possibly confounding age-related changes in expanded clonotypes. With age, beta diversity per million T cells declined roughly linearly, significantly by about 37.

The second PCR ran roughly 6 to 11 cycles with a sample-barcoded 5' primer and J-beta primers. Carrying 12 random nucleotides, a template-switch adaptor labeled each individual cDNA molecule. TCRdb analysed the 5' RACE reads with MiXCR anew, one entry per CDR3 protein. The table lists about 1.8 million distinct CDR3 sequences, about 50% of them singletons. For this clonotype: Its target is not known.

CDR1 and CDR2 (germline): DFQATT, SNEGSKA (reference sequence). The length of the CDR3 is 12 residues. The V gene end was trimmed by 6 bases and the J gene end by 7 bases; junction bases not matched to a gene: 8. The chain joins TRBV20-1 to TRBJ2-5, with TRBD1 identical over 7 bases. This sequence originates from a woman aged 40 to 50 in good health. The specimen was blood. The CDR3 DNA sequence: TGCAGTGCAACCAGGGGGAGTGGGACCCAGTACTTC. This encodes CSATRGSGTQYF.